This entry describes one T cell receptor (beta chain). Study processing details: Amplification of reference gene primers provided the estimated nucleated cell counts. Here immunoSEQ multiplex PCR was the method, and the copy in TCRdb shows in-frame clones only, minus some. V and J calls plus clone size are reproduced from that table; the DNA served to infer D and trimming. The table lists 250,000 or so clones, roughly 84% of them singletons. The data are from a study of blood T cell repertoires in COVID-19. The wider study: Specimens from acute and convalescent COVID-19 originated in the United States, Italy and Spain.

Germline values: CDR1 SGHAT, CDR2 FQNNGV. Losses at the gene ends were 4 bases for V and 7 bases for J; bases not matched to a gene: 14. The length of the CDR3 is 17 residues. The TCR originated in a woman aged 40 to 55 who had recovered from COVID-19. The gene calls are TRBV11-2 and TRBJ2-4; 9 bases agree with TRBD1. Sequencing used peripheral blood. The CDR3 protein is CASSSTTRTGVGNIQYF. CDR3 nucleotide sequence: TGTGCCAGCAGCTCTACCACCAGGACAGGGGTGGGGAACATTCAGTACTTC.